This T cell receptor beta chain was identified during a study of cytomegalovirus exposure and HLA in healthy donors. V dropped 0 bases and J dropped 5 bases, with 12 bases sitting between them. This CDR3 comprises 15 residues. Germline V gene sequence: CDR1 LGHNA, CDR2 YNFKEQ. Worth noting for this clone: The target antigen is unknown.

Primers: 60 Vbeta forward and 13 Jbeta reverse. Produced via immunoSEQ multiplex PCR; TCRdb's table is partial and in-frame only. The table shows 110,000 or so clones, with 70% to 80% occurring only once. Study results and caveats: A later analysis, which compared TCR beta chains of equal frequency, found the HLA-associated ones more clonally expanded.

The V gene is TRBV4-2, the J gene TRBJ2-3; no definite D call. This receptor was obtained from a man aged 25 to 40 in good health and CMV-seronegative. What was sequenced was PBMCs. In DNA, the CDR3 is TGTGCCAGCAGCCAAGATAACAGAAGTAAAGATACGCAGTATTTT. It specifies CASSQDNRSKDTQYF.